This entry lists 5 T cell receptor beta chains sequenced from one sample in a study of a mutant IDH1 vaccine in newly diagnosed glioma. Sequencing was performed with immunoSEQ multiplex PCR; in TCRdb, only in-frame clones are kept and a portion is missing. Of about 52,000 clones listed, over 75% are singletons. Time point noted: week 11, during vaccination. Vaccination comprised doses that each held 300 ug of mutant IDH1 20-mer peptide, plus topical imiquimod. These TCRs' antigens remain unknown. The sample was PBMCs, taken from a glioma patient whose treatment included an IDH1 peptide vaccine. The receptors were sampled from a man over 45 with glioma.

This clone was picked up a small number of times. This CDR3 is CASSPPGEAGYGELFF. The CDR3 coding sequence is TGTGCCAGTAGTCCTCCCGGGGAAGCCGGCTACGGGGAGCTGTTTTTT. The rearrangement uses TRBV19 and TRBJ2-2; possibly TRBD2 for D (5 bases). Germline V gene sequence: CDR1 LNHDA, CDR2 SQIVND (reference sequence). The V gene lost 5 bases and the J gene lost 7 bases, with 20 bases spanning the gap. This CDR3 has 16 residues.

The genes are TRBV9 and TRBJ1-3; tentative D call: TRBD1 (5 bases). Germline CDR1 SGDLS, CDR2 YYNGEE. V shed 0 bases and J shed 2 bases, with 12 bases lying between them. This CDR3 contains 16 residues. The CDR3 bases are TGTGCCAGCAGCGTAGAAGGGGTCTCGCCTGGAAACACCATATATTTT. This encodes CASSVEGVSPGNTIYF.

The J gene is TRBJ1-1, the V gene TRBV19; 9 bases are a match to TRBD1. The ends lost 6 bases at V and 3 bases at J; junction bases unmatched: 11. Germline values: CDR1 LNHDA, CDR2 SQIVND (reference sequence). The CDR3 sequence is 16 residues long. The CDR3 region is CASRTRGTGRDTEAFF. The CDR3 region has the DNA TGTGCCAGTAGAACCCGGGGGACAGGGAGGGACACTGAAGCTTTCTTT.

The chain links TRBV23-1 to TRBJ1-4; a possible D gene is TRBD1 (5 bases). TRBV23-1 falls under the ORF class, with uncertain function. The CDR3 is 16 residues long. The germline V and J ends were trimmed by 0 bases and 4 bases, with 12 bases remaining between them. CDR3 DNA: TGCGCCAGCAGTCAATCGATTCGGGACGATAATGAAAAACTGTTTTTT. Amino acid sequence: CASSQSIRDDNEKLFF.

This chain uses TRBV7-2 with TRBJ2-2, with D possibly being TRBD2 (6 bases). The CDR3 runs to 12 residues. Germline CDR1 is SGHTA and CDR2 is FQGNSA. Trimming removed 5 bases at V and 6 bases at J, with 7 bases between. CDR3 residues: CASSRLAGELFF. In DNA form, the CDR3 reads TGTGCCAGCAGCCGACTAGCCGGGGAGCTGTTTTTT.